The subject of this entry is one T cell receptor (beta chain). This clone was seen once. This receptor's antigen is unknown. Nothing much larger sits one base from this clone, and base qualities are not available. The source of the sample is a study of blood T cell repertoires in COVID-19 (dated by TCRdb to 2020 to 2022). Study-wide context: Collaborator samples came from the United States, Italy and Spain and covered acute and convalescent phases of COVID-19. The material from the prospective study consisted of cDNA or gDNA derived from T cells, B-cell-depleted T cells, or PBMCs. Subjects who had been exposed to COVID-19, were actively infected with it, or had recovered from it provided the deeply sampled blood TCRbeta repertoires that made up the dataset. The sample metadata nearly always contained a de-identified subject ID, COVID-19 status, age in years and sex. The samples were drawn from the first 160 participants of the ongoing ImmuneRACE study and from under 1,500 subjects provided by 6 global collaborators. The repertoires were made available in a free public database intended to serve as a resource for research on the immune response to SARS-CoV-2. Where available, HLA class I and class II types were taken from metadata supplied by the sample provider and were not determined by assay-based typing. The investigation overall reported the following: The amount of clinical and demographic metadata varied by source and participant and was provided uncurated.

Participants in the prospective study were enrolled through a virtual design, were aged about 18 to 100 years, and lived in roughly 25 United States geographic areas. In the prospective study, cohorts were assigned on the basis of participant-reported clinical history obtained from a screening survey and a study questionnaire. In the prospective study, whole blood, serum and a nasopharyngeal or oropharyngeal swab were collected from each participant by mobile phlebotomists. Participants in the prospective study had the option to provide additional blood draws and questionnaires over a 2-month period. Before DNA extraction, blood samples from the prospective study were shipped at room temperature or frozen. After removal of 0 bases from V and 6 bases from J, the junction retains 5 bases not matched to a gene. CDR1 and CDR2 (SGDLS, YYNGEE) derive from the germline V gene. From the cysteine up to the phenylalanine, the CDR3 has a length of 15 residues. The read is trimmed to its CDR3 DNA, 45 bases read in frame from base 1.

TCRbeta CDR3 regions were amplified from genomic DNA by means of the immunoSEQ Assay, a bias-controlled multiplex PCR. From the authors' description of their analysis: Within the assay, amplification of reference gene primers was used to estimate how many nucleated cells each sample contained. To quantify the absolute abundance of each unique TCRbeta CDR3 rearrangement, sequence reads were collapsed and filtered. For each sample, productive Simpson clonality was calculated as the square root of Simpson's diversity index across productive rearrangements. TCRdb re-hosts the immuneACCESS table, in-frame sequences only. Its copies lack some clones; in the studies checked, an unresolved V gene accounts for under half of them, and the cause for the rest is not known. The V and J calls and clone size were taken over from that table, and D and trimming were inferred from the DNA. In all, the sample holds about 210,000 clones, and roughly 79% of those were seen once. More than 8.5% of the sample lies in the top ten.

The V and J segments used are TRBV9 and TRBJ2-5, and TRBD2 aligns with 10 junction nucleotides. Sequences were obtained from PBMCs or T cells enriched from blood (not recorded which). The TCR comes from a woman aged 50 to 60 with acute COVID-19. The CDR3 reads CASSVVAGGPQTQYF. The nucleotides are TGTGCCAGCAGCGTAGTAGCGGGGGGCCCCCAGACCCAGTACTTC.